The clone carrying this TCR beta chain was counted only a few times. Its target is unknown. Germline assignment: CDR1 SGHRS and CDR2 YFSETQ. The V end lost 0 bases, the J end lost 2 bases, and 8 bases lay between the germline ends. There are 14 residues in the CDR3. This entry is derived from a study of cytomegalovirus exposure and HLA in healthy donors. Study results and caveats: In a later analysis, HLA-C alleles had the fewest associated TCRs, DRB1 alleles the most. Researchers reported that a few CMV-associated chains were confirmed in vitro as CMV antigen-specific.

This PCR relied on a set of 60 Vbeta primers and 13 Jbeta primers. Assay used: immunoSEQ multiplex PCR; TCRdb lists only in-frame clones, some missing. This sample has 150,000 to 200,000 clones, with more than 65% found just once. The TCR sequence derives from a woman aged 25 to 39 in good health and CMV-seronegative. The V gene is TRBV5-1, the J gene TRBJ1-2, with D unclear. Sequencing was done on a sample of PBMCs. The CDR3 protein is CASSLESVNYGYTF. The CDR3 nucleotides are TGCGCCAGCAGCTTGGAGAGCGTAAACTATGGCTACACCTTC.